One sample yielded the 23 T cell receptor beta chains listed below, sequenced in a study of cytomegalovirus exposure and HLA in healthy donors. PCR was performed using 60 Vbeta and 13 Jbeta primers. The table came from immunoSEQ multiplex PCR; TCRdb's copy has only in-frame clones and leaves some out. The sample contains some 100,000 clones, approximately 71% of which appear only once. Sequenced sample: PBMCs. All receptors come from a woman aged 18-29 years in good health and CMV-seropositive.

The rearrangement links TRBV27 to TRBJ1-5; possible D gene TRBD1, 5 bases. Germline loops: CDR1 MNHEY, CDR2 SMNVEV (reference sequence). Trimming left V 3 bases short and J 3 bases short, with 9 bases between. There are 14 residues in the CDR3. The CDR3 nucleotides are TGTGCCAGCAGTTTGCGGGGGACCAATCAGCCCCAGCATTTT. This translates into CASSLRGTNQPQHF.

Turning to this clone: One end of the junction is discordant with germline, which a read error may explain. J is TRBJ1-2 and V is TRBV28; a possible D gene is TRBD1 (5 bases). The CDR3 covers 12 residues. Germline V gene data show CDR1 as MDHEN and CDR2 as SYDVKM. CDR3 nucleotide sequence: TGTGCCAGCAGTTTAATGCAGGGTAACCTTTTCTTC. Translated, it gives CASSLMQGNLFF.

The J gene is TRBJ1-6, the V gene TRBV19; D is undetermined. CDR3 length: 14 residues. V lost 6 bases and J lost 7, with 13 bases in between. Germline V gives CDR1 LNHDA, CDR2 SQIVND (reference sequence). CDR3 nucleotides: TGTGCCAGTAGGGAGGGCCCTCTAAATTCACCCCTCCACTTT. It translates to CASREGPLNSPLHF.

V and J are TRBV7-2 and TRBJ2-3; 11 nucleotides line up with TRBD2. The CDR3 has 17 residues. CDR1 is SGHTA, CDR2 FQGNSA, per germline. Trimming at V came to 4 bases and at J to 2 bases, leaving 8 bases not matched to a gene. CDR3 coding DNA: TGTGCCAGCAGCTCCTCTCGTAGCGGGAGGGCCACAGATACGCAGTATTTT. Its translation is CASSSSRSGRATDTQYF.

The genes are TRBV18 and TRBJ1-5; unclear D gene. The V gene lost 3 bases and the J gene lost 5 bases, with 11 bases spanning the gap. Per germline, CDR1 KGHSH and CDR2 LQKENI. The CDR3 extends over 14 amino acids. The CDR3 sequence is CASSPRGDDQPQHF. The CDR3 nucleotides are TGTGCCAGCTCACCCCGTGGAGACGATCAGCCCCAGCATTTT.

The chain uses TRBV15 and TRBJ2-7, with D tentatively TRBD2 (6 bases). CDR1 is LNHNV, CDR2 YYDKDF, per germline (reference sequence). Trimming stripped 0 bases from V and 6 bases from J, with 15 bases between. The CDR3 sequence is 15 residues long. This CDR3 reads CATSREPTGVGEQYF. CDR3 nucleotides: TGTGCCACCAGCAGAGAACCAACGGGGGTTGGCGAGCAGTACTTC.

The chain employs TRBV28 and TRBJ2-7; 11 bases fit TRBD2. Germline CDR1 is MDHEN and CDR2 is SYDVKM. Trimming at V came to 8 bases and at J to 2 bases, leaving 5 bases not matched to a gene. The CDR3 totals 14 residues. The CDR3 loop reads CASDSGRETYEQYF. CDR3 coding DNA: TGTGCCAGCGATAGCGGGAGGGAAACCTACGAGCAGTACTTC. Variable domain in full (rest from reference TRBV28 and TRBJ2-7): DVKVTQSSRYLVKRTGEKVFLECVQDMDHENMFWYRQDPGLGLRLIYFSYDVKMKEKGDIPEGYSVSREKKERFSLILESASTNQTSMYLCASDSGRETYEQYFGPGTRLTVT.

V gene TRBV6-5 combines with J gene TRBJ1-1; 9 nucleotides match TRBD1. Unmatched junction bases numbered 6, after V lost 0 bases and J lost 7 bases. Germline V gene data show CDR1 as MNHEY and CDR2 as SVGAGI. The CDR3 is 15 residues long. CDR3 loop: CASSYSGTGLSEAFF. CDR3 bases: TGTGCCAGCAGTTACTCCGGGACAGGGCTCAGTGAAGCTTTCTTT.

This clone has more than one count but fewer than ten. CDR3 residues: CASSYGQGGETQYF. Written as DNA, the CDR3 is TGTGCCAGCAGTTACGGGCAGGGAGGAGAGACCCAGTACTTC. The chain joins TRBV6-5 to TRBJ2-5; D is perhaps TRBD2 (6 bases). V was clipped by 2 bases and J by 4 bases, with 11 bases between them. This CDR3 spans 14 amino acids. Looked up from germline, CDR1 is MNHEY and CDR2 is SVGAGI.

This clone occurred a few times. Other DNA sequences in this specimen translate into the identical CDR3. This chain links TRBV4-3 with TRBJ2-1; D remains unclear. CDR1 and CDR2 (germline): LGHNA, YSLEER. The CDR3 loop spans 15 amino acids. V lost 3 bases, J lost 9 bases, and 18 bases lay in between. CDR3 nucleotides: TGCGCCAGCAGCCACCGAAGGTTCCTAGAAGGTGAGCAGTTCTTC. Translating it yields CASSHRRFLEGEQFF.

The chain combines TRBV5-4 with TRBJ1-2; D may be TRBD1 (5 bases). This CDR3 has 13 residues. V was shortened by 0 bases and J by 8 bases, with 11 bases between the two germline ends. The V gene's germline CDR1 is SGHNT and CDR2 YYREEE (reference sequence). The CDR3 region is CASSLGERGGYTF. The CDR3 region has the DNA TGTGCCAGCAGCTTGGGGGAACGGGGGGGCTACACCTTC.

V gene TRBV5-4 combines with J gene TRBJ2-5, with a tentative D call TRBD2 (6 bases). V was cut by 0 bases and J by 11 bases, with 14 bases left in between. The CDR3 contains 13 residues. Germline-derived CDR1 and CDR2 are SGHNT and YYREEE (reference sequence). The CDR3 sequence is CASSLGISGGQYF. CDR3 DNA: TGTGCCAGCAGCTTGGGTATTAGCGGAGGACAGTACTTC.

This clone was counted between two and nine times. The rearrangement joins TRBV19 to TRBJ2-2; TRBD1 aligns across 7 bases. Germline CDR1 LNHDA, CDR2 SQIVND (reference sequence). This CDR3 is 14 amino acids long. Trimming removed 4 bases from V and 6 bases from J; junction bases left unmatched: 5. DNA of the CDR3: TGTGCCAGTAGTAGACAGGGTCCCCCCGGGGAGCTGTTTTTT. It translates to CASSRQGPPGELFF.

The J gene is TRBJ2-7, the V gene TRBV28, with a tentative D call TRBD2 (5 bases). Deletions cut 1 base from V and 5 bases from J, with 12 bases between. Germline V CDR1 and CDR2: MDHEN, SYDVKM. The CDR3 is 14 amino acids. CDR3 sequence reads: CASSLYSREHEQYF. The CDR3 coding sequence is TGTGCCAGCAGTTTATACTCGAGGGAACACGAGCAGTACTTC.

The chain carries TRBV14 and TRBJ2-7, with TRBD1 matching over 7 bases. Germline V lookup: CDR1 SGHDN, CDR2 FVKESK. J gave up 3 bases and V 3 bases, and 8 bases lay outside the gene matches. The CDR3 has 15 amino acids. DNA for the CDR3: TGTGCCAGCAGCCATCCGGAAGGGGGCCGCTACGAGCAGTACTTC. Amino acid sequence: CASSHPEGGRYEQYF.

The chain carries TRBV11-2 and TRBJ2-1, with TRBD2 identical over 8 bases. This CDR3 has 14 amino acids. With 0 bases clipped from V and 7 bases from J, the junction kept 2 bases outside the gene matches. Germline CDR1 and CDR2: SGHAT and FQNNGV. For the CDR3, the DNA is TGTGCCAGCAGCTTAGACCCGGGGGGGAATGAGCAGTTCTTC. It encodes CASSLDPGGNEQFF.

Only a few counts were recorded for this clone. The chain combines TRBV6-1 with TRBJ2-3, with D possibly matching TRBD2 (5 bases). This CDR3 has 14 residues. The germline V gene encodes CDR1 MNHNS and CDR2 SASEGT. V lost 6 bases and J 6 bases, leaving 16 bases between the germline ends. Here the CDR3 reads CASSGTTRGDTQYF. CDR3 coding DNA: TGTGCCAGCAGCGGAACCACTAGAGGCGATACGCAGTATTTT.

The CDR3 loop reads CASSELQYYEQYF. CDR3 in DNA: TGTGCCAGCAGTGAATTGCAGTACTACGAGCAGTACTTC. This rearrangement joins TRBV6-1 to TRBJ2-7; no clear D. Between the trimmed V and J ends, which lost 2 bases and 3 bases, there was a span of 8 bases. Looked up from germline, CDR1 is MNHNS and CDR2 is SASEGT. There are 13 residues in the CDR3.

This sequence joins TRBV15 and TRBJ1-2, with D perhaps matching TRBD1 (6 bases). Looked up from germline, CDR1 is LNHNV and CDR2 is YYDKDF (reference sequence). Trimming shortened V by 3 bases and J by 8 bases, and 13 bases separated the two germline ends. The CDR3 covers 13 residues. The CDR3 sequence: CATSSSGAMGYTF. CDR3 DNA: TGTGCCACCAGCAGCTCAGGGGCTATGGGCTACACCTTC.

The gene calls are TRBV27 and TRBJ2-7; D is possibly TRBD1 (5 bases). Trimming took off 4 bases at V and 1 base at J, with 8 bases between the two ends. This CDR3 region has 13 residues. Germline V gene data show CDR1 as MNHEY and CDR2 as SMNVEV (reference sequence). The CDR3 DNA reads as TGTGCCAGCAGTTGGACACGGTCCTACGAGCAGTACTTC. Its translation: CASSWTRSYEQYF.

Concerning this clone itself: Different DNA sequences within this sample yield the same CDR3. This chain joins TRBV7-2 and TRBJ2-3, with D possibly being TRBD1 (6 bases). Germline V lookup: CDR1 SGHTA, CDR2 FQGNSA. The CDR3 is made up of 13 amino acids. V lost 4 bases, J lost 3 bases, and 8 bases lay in between. In DNA form, the CDR3 reads TGTGCCAGCAGCTCACAGGGTACAGATACGCAGTATTTT. Protein sequence: CASSSQGTDTQYF.

This clone was picked up one time. The rearrangement uses TRBV19 and TRBJ1-5, with unresolved D. Germline V gene data show CDR1 as LNHDA and CDR2 as SQIVND (reference sequence). Trimming took 5 bases from V and 6 from J, leaving 20 bases between them. The CDR3 covers 16 residues. In nucleotides, the CDR3 is TGTGCCAGTAGTCCAGCGGTTATGACCCATGTTCAGCCCCAGCATTTT. Translating it yields CASSPAVMTHVQPQHF.

The V gene is TRBV21-1, the J gene TRBJ2-7; the D call TRBD1 from the table was never checked on the DNA. TRBV21-1 is a known pseudogene. The CDR3 totals 20 residues. CDR3 DNA: TGTGCCAGCAGCAAATACGAGGGACAGGGGGCCGAAAGGAGCTCCTACGAGCAGTACTTC. Amino acids: CASSKYEGQGAERSSYEQYF.